The source of this T cell receptor beta chain is a study of regulatory T cells in long-lasting Graves disease. The authors built TCR beta libraries using iRepertoire HTBI primers and Arm-PCR of CDR3 regions. In TCRdb, the multiplex PCR reads were re-called with MiXCR into one record per CDR3 protein. The sample yields some 320,000 distinct CDR3 sequences, 18% seen once. Overall study findings and caveats: New patients shared fewer than 1,000 public clonotypes, and persistent patients shared more, with a few thousand. Persistent disease was characterized by preferential usage of TRBV28, TRBJ1-2 and TRBJ2-5. Accuracy was perhaps lowered by the small sample size.

This clonotype was seen ten or more times. Its specificity is unknown. This CDR3 contains 14 residues. The germline gives CDR1 SNHLY, CDR2 FYNNEI. The junction had 4 bases not matched to a gene; V was cut back by 8 bases and J by 3 bases. The time point is: newly diagnosed GD, antithyroid drugs for less than 3 months. From RNA extracted from PBMCs, the TCR library was made. Patients came through an endocrinology department, and that department was in Xi'an, China. The clonotype comes from a female donor with Graves disease. The V gene is TRBV2, the J gene TRBJ2-7, with TRBD2 matching over 13 bases. The sample here was peripheral blood mononuclear cells (PBMCs), taken at new diagnosis, from a patient treated with antithyroid drugs. The CDR3 sequence is CASQRTSGSYEQYF. CDR3 DNA sequence: TGTGCCAGCCAGCGGACTAGCGGGAGCTACGAGCAGTACTTC.